The TCR beta chain described here comes from a study of blood T cell repertoires in COVID-19. Background on the study: COVID-19 samples, acute and convalescent, were from the United States, Italy and Spain. T cells, B-cell-depleted T cells, or PBMCs provided the cDNA or gDNA that served as material.

Source study methods: From reference gene primer amplification, estimates of nucleated cell counts were derived. The data were produced by immunoSEQ multiplex PCR, yet TCRdb's version contains in-frame clones alone and is incomplete. V and J calls and clone size are as listed in that table; D and trimming were resolved from the DNA. Found here are approximately 80,000 clones, roughly 82% of them singletons; the top ten hold roughly 8%. CDR3 size: 14 residues. Germline loops: CDR1 KGHSH, CDR2 LQKENI. The V gene lost 0 bases and the J gene lost 6 bases, with 10 bases spanning the gap. This chain uses TRBV18 with TRBJ2-3; D remains ambiguous. The source of this sequence is a man aged 45-65 years with active COVID-19. Sequences were obtained from peripheral blood. CDR3 sequence: CASSPPSRADTQYF. The CDR3 DNA sequence: TGTGCCAGCTCACCACCTTCGCGAGCGGATACGCAGTATTTT.